What follows are 14 T cell receptor beta chains derived from one specimen sequenced in a study of early T cells in non-severe SARS-CoV-2 infection. TCRdb passed the 5' RACE reads through MiXCR, listing each CDR3 protein once. Of about 87,000 distinct CDR3 sequences listed, 14% are singletons. Sequences were obtained from whole blood. These receptors were taken from an adult who was a healthcare worker with PCR-confirmed SARS-CoV-2 infection or an uninfected control (not recorded which).

The chain couples TRBV6-5 to TRBJ1-2; the D gene is possibly TRBD1 (6 bases). Trimming stripped 10 bases from V and 7 bases from J, with 16 bases between. The germline gives CDR1 MNHEY, CDR2 SVGAGI. The CDR3 totals 12 residues. CDR3 sequence: CANTIQGAGYTF. In DNA, the CDR3 is TGTGCCAACACGATACAGGGTGCTGGCTACACCTTC.

This clonotype was recorded at least ten times. The chain has TRBV7-3 and TRBJ2-3; no clear D gene. In germline, CDR1 is SGHTA, CDR2 FQGTGA. This CDR3 spans 14 amino acids. V was clipped by 5 bases and J by 2 bases, with 11 bases between them. DNA for the CDR3: TGTGCCAGCAGCAGCCCCGGTGTCACAGATACGCAGTATTTT. Encoded protein: CASSSPGVTDTQYF.

This clonotype was picked up many times. J is TRBJ2-5 and V is TRBV20-1; D remains ambiguous. Per germline, CDR1 DFQATT and CDR2 SNEGSKA (reference sequence). Trimming took 3 bases from V and 3 from J, leaving 11 bases between them. The CDR3 has 13 amino acids. The CDR3 nucleotides read TGCAGTGCTAGGGAAATAGGAAAAGAGACCCAGTACTTC. This translates into CSAREIGKETQYF.

The rearrangement joins TRBV6-1 to TRBJ2-6; D is ambiguous. V lost 6 bases, J lost 2 bases, and 17 bases lay in between. The CDR3 has 17 residues. Germline CDR1 and CDR2: MNHNS and SASEGT. CDR3: CASSYGGSPTGANVLTF. CDR3 coding DNA: TGTGCCAGCAGCTACGGTGGCAGCCCCACTGGGGCCAACGTCCTGACTTTC.

This clonotype was seen at least ten times. The rearrangement uses TRBV27 and TRBJ2-3; 7 bases fit TRBD1. J lost 4 bases, V lost 2 bases, and 12 bases had no gene match. The CDR3 runs 17 residues. Germline lookup yields CDR1 MNHEY and CDR2 SMNVEV (reference sequence). CDR3 protein: CASSLIRAEGAADTQYF. Here the CDR3 DNA reads TGTGCCAGCAGTTTAATAAGGGCCGAGGGGGCGGCAGATACGCAGTATTTT.

This clonotype was observed a handful of times. The chain has TRBV4-1 and TRBJ2-5, with a tentative D call TRBD1 (6 bases). V gave up 1 base and J gave up 7 bases, with 22 bases separating them. The CDR3 length is 17 residues. The V gene's germline CDR1 is MGHRA and CDR2 YSYEKL. CDR3 DNA sequence: TGCGCCAGCAGCCAAGTACCTCCCGGGGACATCAGATCGACCCAGTACTTC. It is translated as CASSQVPPGDIRSTQYF.

This clonotype was detected only a few times. The chain employs TRBV6-2 or TRBV6-3 and TRBJ2-2; no clear D. CDR3 length: 12 residues. The germline CDR1 and CDR2 sequences are MNHEY and SVGEGT. The V and J ends lost 2 bases and 6 bases respectively, with 4 bases between them. The CDR3 DNA reads TGTGCCAGCAGTTACGAGGCCGGGGAGCTGTTTTTT. It codes for CASSYEAGELFF.

The gene calls are TRBV5-1 and TRBJ2-3, with 11 bases identical to TRBD2. The CDR3 has 15 amino acids. The junction had 4 bases not matched to a gene; V was cut back by 4 bases and J by 3 bases. Germline V gene lookup returns CDR1 SGHRS and CDR2 YFSETQ. The CDR3 sequence: CASSQGLAVTDTQYF. As DNA, the CDR3 is TGCGCCAGCAGCCAGGGACTAGCGGTAACAGATACGCAGTATTTT.

The chain carries TRBV30 and TRBJ2-1; 7 bases map to TRBD2. V shed 0 bases, J shed 2 bases, and the junction held 1 base outside the gene matches. The CDR3 loop spans 14 amino acids. Per the germline V gene, CDR1 is GTSNPN and CDR2 is SVGIG (reference sequence). CDR3 sequence: CAWSVGLAYNEQFF. The CDR3 nucleotides read TGTGCCTGGAGTGTAGGACTAGCCTACAATGAGCAGTTCTTC.

This clonotype was picked up a small number of times. The chain combines TRBV7-9 with TRBJ1-6; 10 bases map to TRBD1. Germline V lookup: CDR1 SEHNR, CDR2 FQNEAQ (reference sequence). The V and J ends lost 4 bases and 0 bases, in that order; junction bases with no gene match: 12. This CDR3 comprises 20 residues. CDR3 nucleotides: TGTGCCAGCAGCTCCCGAATGGGGACAGGGGTCAGCTCCTATAATTCACCCCTCCACTTT. It specifies CASSSRMGTGVSSYNSPLHF.

The chain combines TRBV6-8 with TRBJ2-5; TRBD2 is a possible D gene (6 bases). Deletions cut 7 bases from V and 5 bases from J, with 8 bases between. From germline, CDR1 is MNHGY and CDR2 SAAAGT. The CDR3 runs to 11 residues. The CDR3 DNA is TGTGCCAGCACTCGGGGGGAGACCCAGTACTTC. Encoded protein: CASTRGETQYF.

This clonotype was detected only a few times. V and J are TRBV29-1 and TRBJ1-2, with D unresolved. The germline gives CDR1 SQVTM, CDR2 ANQGSEA. V was trimmed by 2 bases and J by 0 bases, leaving 4 bases between them. This CDR3 has 12 residues. The CDR3 region has the DNA TGCAGCGTTGAATCGACTAACTATGGCTACACCTTC. Protein product: CSVESTNYGYTF.

This clonotype was seen a few times. This chain uses TRBV6-5 with TRBJ2-3; 16 bases agree with TRBD2. The germline gives CDR1 MNHEY, CDR2 SVGAGI. CDR3 length: 18 residues. Losses at the gene ends were 6 bases for V and 2 bases for J; bases not matched to a gene: 8. The CDR3 region is CASSPGLAGGLITDTQYF. The CDR3 bases are TGTGCCAGCAGCCCGGGACTAGCGGGGGGGCTGATCACAGATACGCAGTATTTT.

The gene calls are TRBV18 and TRBJ2-7; 11 nucleotides agree with TRBD1. CDR1 and CDR2 (germline): KGHSH, LQKENI. CDR3 length equals 16 residues. Unmatched junction bases numbered 3, after V lost 2 bases and J lost 0 bases. Here the CDR3 DNA reads TGTGCCAGCTCACCATGGGACAGGGGGAGCTCCTACGAGCAGTACTTC. Translation: CASSPWDRGSSYEQYF.